Each of the 6 T cell receptor beta chains below was sequenced from the same sample in a study of cytomegalovirus exposure and HLA in healthy donors (dated by TCRdb to about 2017). The library was produced with the immunoSEQ multiplex PCR assay. The multiplex PCR relied on a mix of 60 forward primers for TCR Vbeta segments and 13 reverse primers for TCR Jbeta segments. The immuneACCESS repertoire file appears here via TCRdb, limited to in-frame rearrangements. These files lack a portion of the clones; in checked studies, under half of the deficit traces to unresolved V genes, and the cause of the others is not known. The sample table lists some 90,000 clones, around 81% of them with a count of one. The top ten clonotypes cover around 4.2% of the sample. Sequencing used PBMCs. The receptors shown here come from a woman in her 70s in good health and CMV-seropositive.

The chain joins TRBV5-1 to TRBJ2-7; 7 nucleotides align to TRBD2. Germline CDR1 SGHRS, CDR2 YFSETQ. The CDR3 totals 15 residues. The ends lost 0 bases at V and 1 base at J; junction bases unmatched: 4. The CDR3 here is CASSLGGGRSYEQYF. The DNA for the CDR3 is TGCGCCAGCAGCTTGGGAGGCGGGAGATCCTACGAGCAGTACTTC.

The chain employs TRBV9 and TRBJ2-7; maybe TRBD2 (6 bases). The CDR3 is made up of 15 amino acids. Between the trimmed V and J ends, which lost 2 bases and 1 base, there was a span of 13 bases. Germline V gene lookup returns CDR1 SGDLS and CDR2 YYNGEE. The CDR3 sequence is CASSVGGGRSYEQYF. The CDR3 DNA reads TGTGCCAGCAGCGTCGGAGGAGGGAGGTCCTACGAGCAGTACTTC.

The chain combines TRBV27 with TRBJ2-3; 10 bases line up with TRBD1. The trim removed 6 bases at V and 8 bases at J, leaving 11 bases unmatched. Germline-derived CDR1 and CDR2 are MNHEY and SMNVEV (reference sequence). The CDR3 has 15 amino acids. As DNA, the CDR3 is TGTGCCAGCAGCTCAAGGGGGACAGGGGACGGTACGCAGTATTTT. Residues: CASSSRGTGDGTQYF.

In regard to this clone: Sequence at one end of the junction differs from germline and may be a read error. CDR3 bases: TGCGCCAGCAGTCGACTAGCGGGAGGGACCGTAGAGGCCCAGTACTTC. This codes for CASSRLAGGTVEAQYF. The J gene is TRBJ2-5, the V gene TRBV10-1; TRBD2 matches 14 bases. CDR1 WNHNN and CDR2 SYGVQD come from the germline V gene (reference sequence). The length of the CDR3 is 16 residues.

The chain recombines TRBV6-6 with TRBJ2-6; unclear D gene. The CDR3 contains 13 residues. V was clipped by 3 bases and J by 4 bases, with 4 bases between them. The V gene's germline CDR1 is MNHNY and CDR2 SVGAGI (reference sequence). Here the CDR3 reads CASSYTGANVLTF. DNA for the CDR3: TGTGCCAGCAGTTATACAGGGGCCAACGTCCTGACTTTC.

The chain employs TRBV18 and TRBJ1-3; TRBD1 matches 9 bases. This CDR3 contains 16 residues. Trimming took 2 bases from V and 2 from J; bases not matched to a gene: 4. Germline CDR1 reads KGHSH; CDR2 reads LQKENI. The chain's CDR3 is CASSPTGTGTGNTIYF. The DNA for the CDR3 is TGTGCCAGCTCACCAACCGGGACAGGGACTGGAAACACCATATATTTT.